A single sample is the source of the 10 T cell receptor beta chains below, sequenced in a study of CD8 T cells in Susac syndrome. An amount of RNA that ranged from roughly 0.5 to 1 ug was reverse transcribed with random hexamers. In TCRdb, the immunoSEQ multiplex PCR reads were re-called with MiXCR into one record per CDR3 protein. This table holds some 99,000 distinct CDR3 sequences, roughly 94% found once. Sequenced sample: CD4+ T cells from PBMCs. The receptors were gathered from a human donor with Susac syndrome.

The chain combines TRBV12-3 or TRBV12-4 with TRBJ2-1; 10 nucleotides line up with TRBD2. The CDR3 is 14 residues long. V shed 3 bases, J shed 4 bases, and the junction held 0 bases outside the gene matches. CDR3 sequence (DNA): TGTGCCAGCAGTTTGACTAGCGGGTACAATGAGCAGTTCTTC. Protein sequence: CASSLTSGYNEQFF.

This rearrangement joins TRBV14 to TRBJ2-5, with TRBD2 as a possible D gene (5 bases). With 4 bases removed from V and 2 bases from J, the gap between germline ends came to 11 bases. This CDR3 is built from 14 residues. Germline V gene lookup returns CDR1 SGHDN and CDR2 FVKESK. The CDR3 DNA reads as TGTGCCAGCAGCCCGAAGGACTTTCAAGAGACCCAGTACTTC. Translating it yields CASSPKDFQETQYF.

The chain employs TRBV5-1 and TRBJ2-3; 9 nucleotides align to TRBD2. Trimming cost V 5 bases and J 4 bases; bases outside gene matches: 8. Germline V gene lookup returns CDR1 SGHRS and CDR2 YFSETQ. This CDR3 comprises 15 residues. CDR3 in DNA: TGCGCCAGCAGATCTACCGGGACTAGCCCAGATACGCAGTATTTT. It codes for CASRSTGTSPDTQYF.

The chain combines TRBV30 with TRBJ2-3; D gene unclear. Germline V gives CDR1 GTSNPN, CDR2 SVGIG (reference sequence). CDR3 length: 11 residues. The V and J ends lost 5 bases and 2 bases respectively, with 5 bases between them. CDR3 region: CAWDATDTQYF. Here the CDR3 DNA reads TGTGCCTGGGACGCCACAGATACGCAGTATTTT.

This rearrangement joins TRBV20-1 to TRBJ2-7; 9 bases are a match to TRBD1. Trimming removed 0 bases from V and 2 bases from J; junction bases left unmatched: 2. Germline CDR1 and CDR2: DFQATT and SNEGSKA (reference sequence). The CDR3 is made up of 14 amino acids. CDR3 DNA sequence: TGCAGTGCTAGAGATAACAGGGGGCCCTACGAGCAGTACTTC. Its translation: CSARDNRGPYEQYF.

The V call is TRBV6-1, the J call TRBJ1-6; 8 nucleotides line up with TRBD1. V trimming: 10 bases; J trimming: 3 bases; junction bases outside the gene matches: 11. This CDR3 is built from 16 residues. Germline CDR1 MNHNS, CDR2 SASEGT. CDR3 loop: CATIPQGANYNSPLHF. The CDR3 DNA follows: TGTGCCACCATCCCTCAGGGGGCGAACTATAATTCACCCCTCCACTTT.

In DNA, the CDR3 is TGTGCCAGCAGTCGGCGGGGGGCCCTGGGAGAGACCCAGTACTTC. It translates to CASSRRGALGETQYF. This chain uses TRBV12-3 or TRBV12-4 with TRBJ2-5, with 8 bases lining up with TRBD2. There are 15 residues in the CDR3. J was trimmed by 4 bases and V by 5 bases; bases with no gene match: 9.

This chain joins TRBV30 and TRBJ1-6; unclear D gene. CDR1 is GTSNPN, CDR2 SVGIG, per germline (reference sequence). V lost 4 bases to trimming and J lost 4 bases, with 14 bases between them. The length of the CDR3 is 15 residues. CDR3: CAWIPPGRYNSPLHF. The CDR3 coding sequence is TGTGCCTGGATTCCTCCCGGGAGGTATAATTCACCCCTCCACTTT.

This chain joins TRBV7-2 and TRBJ2-4; the D gene could be TRBD1 or TRBD2 (5 bases each). V lost 4 bases and J 2 bases, leaving 9 bases between the germline ends. The CDR3 is 14 residues long. CDR1 and CDR2 from the germline V gene are SGHTA and FQGNSA. CDR3 amino acids: CASSSGTTKNIQYF. In DNA form, the CDR3 reads TGTGCCAGCAGCTCCGGGACGACCAAAAACATTCAGTACTTC. The entire variable domain, with the rest obtained from reference TRBV7-2 and TRBJ2-4, is as follows: GAGVSQSPSNKVTEKGKDVELRCDPISGHTALYWYRQSLGQGLEFLIYFQGNSAPDKSGLPSDRFSAERTGGSVSTLTIQRTQQEDSAVYLCASSSGTTKNIQYFGAGTRLSVL.

This chain uses TRBV14 with TRBJ2-1; D uncertain. CDR1 and CDR2 from the germline V gene are SGHDN and FVKESK. The CDR3 covers 16 residues. Deletions cut 3 bases from V and 5 bases from J, with 17 bases between. This CDR3 reads CASSHKTGLPNNEQFF. In DNA form, the CDR3 reads TGTGCCAGCAGCCACAAGACTGGGCTGCCTAACAATGAGCAGTTCTTC.